The 4 T cell receptor beta chains given below trace back to one sample, sequenced in a study of blood T cell repertoires in COVID-19. The data were produced by immunoSEQ multiplex PCR, yet TCRdb's version contains in-frame clones alone and is incomplete. The sample records 400,000 to 450,000 clones, over 75% being singletons. The sequenced sample consisted of PBMCs or T cells enriched from blood (not recorded which). The receptors shown here come from a man aged 25-45 years who had recovered from COVID-19.

The V and J genes are TRBV18 and TRBJ2-1, with 7 bases fitting TRBD1. The CDR3 consists of 15 residues. The germline V gene encodes CDR1 KGHSH and CDR2 LQKENI. V lost 3 bases to trimming and J lost 5 bases; unmatched junction nucleotides: 7. CDR3 amino acids: CASSPRQGRDNEQFF. In DNA, the CDR3 is TGTGCCAGCTCACCCCGACAGGGAAGGGACAATGAGCAGTTCTTC. Combining the CDR3 with reference TRBV18 and TRBJ2-1 gives the whole variable domain NAGVMQNPRHLVRRRGQEARLRCSPMKGHSHVYWYRQLPEEGLKFMVYLQKENIIDESGMPKERFSAEFPKEGPSILRIQQVVRGDSAAYFCASSPRQGRDNEQFFGPGTRLTVL.

V and J are TRBV28 and TRBJ1-2, with 7 positions matching TRBD1. Trimming took 6 bases from V and 4 from J; bases not matched to a gene: 8. The CDR3 is 14 amino acids. Germline V gene lookup returns CDR1 MDHEN and CDR2 SYDVKM. The CDR3 region is CASSPGQAVYGYTF. The CDR3 DNA is TGTGCCAGCAGCCCCGGACAGGCCGTCTATGGCTACACCTTC.

The rearrangement uses TRBV7-8 and TRBJ1-5; TRBD1 is a possible D gene (5 bases). Germline V lookup: CDR1 SGHVS, CDR2 FQNEAQ. Trimming stripped 2 bases from V and 3 bases from J, with 17 bases between. The CDR3 is made up of 17 amino acids. The CDR3 DNA is TGTGCCAGCAGCTTAAGCCCACCCAGGGTTGCCAATCAGCCCCAGCATTTT. Translating it yields CASSLSPPRVANQPQHF.

A remark on this clone: Distinct nucleotide sequences in the sample also encode this CDR3. CDR3 sequence: CASSQAGSGNTIYF. The DNA for the CDR3 is TGTGCCAGCAGCCAAGCAGGCTCTGGAAACACCATATATTTT. The chain couples TRBV3-1 (or the pseudogene TRBV3-2) to TRBJ1-3; no reliable D call. V lost 1 base to trimming and J lost 0 bases, with 4 bases between them. The CDR3 spans 14 residues. Germline V gene sequence: CDR1 LGHDT, CDR2 YNNKEL (reference sequence).